Listed below are T cell receptor beta chains from one sample, sequenced in a study of blood T cell repertoires in COVID-19. Repertoires were generated with immunoSEQ multiplex PCR, while TCRdb's copy carries only in-frame clones and drops some. There are around 230,000 clones in the sample; about nine tenths occur only once, and about 2.2% lies in the top ten. The sequencing input was peripheral blood. These TCRs come from a man aged 25-45 years who had recovered from COVID-19. Each CDR3 is given with its conserved first and last residue. A D gene is named only where the DNA matches it firmly. Size values are once, few and many counts, or a class for expanded clones, and some rows have none.

size	V	J	D	DNA	CDR3
.	TRBV12-5	TRBJ2-1	.	TGTGCTAGTGGTTTGAGGGGGTACAATGAGCAGTTCTTC	CASGLRGYNEQFF
many	TRBV3-1/TRBV3-2	TRBJ1-4	TRBD1	TGTGCCAGCAGCCCTTGGACAGGGTTGAATGAAAAACTGTTTTTT	CASSPWTGLNEKLFF
.	TRBV6-5	TRBJ1-6	TRBD1	TGTGCCAGCAGTCGGACAGGGTTGATGAGTTCACCCCTCCACTTT	CASSRTGLMSSPLHF
once	TRBV5-1	TRBJ1-4	.	TGCGCCAGCAGTCGGGGGGCAGATGGGTCGCGGGAAAAACTGTTTTTT	CASSRGADGSREKLFF
.	TRBV6-4	TRBJ2-3	.	TGTGCCAGCAGTGAGGCCAGGGGCGGATCAGATACGCAGTATTTT	CASSEARGGSDTQYF
once	TRBV6-5	TRBJ2-7	.	TGTGCCAGCAGTTATGAGGGTTCGAGCTCCTACGAGCAGTACTTC	CASSYEGSSSYEQYF
.	TRBV7-6	TRBJ2-5	TRBD2	TGTGCCAGCAGCTGGGGGGGGGATCAAGAGACCCAGTACTTC	CASSWGGDQETQYF
.	TRBV28	TRBJ2-1	.	TGTGCCAGCAGCCAGGGGCTAAGGGAGCAGTTCTTC	CASSQGLREQFF
.	TRBV5-1	TRBJ2-5	TRBD2	TGCGCCAGCAGCTTCGGACTAGCGGGGGCCCCAGAGACCCAGTACTTC	CASSFGLAGAPETQYF
few	TRBV5-1	TRBJ2-1	TRBD2	TGCGCCAGCACTCCCTCGCTCAGCGGGGGGGCCTTCGATGAGCAGTTCTTC	CASTPSLSGGAFDEQFF
.	TRBV6-1	TRBJ2-2	TRBD1	TGTGCCAGCAGTGAAGCGCTTCCTGGGACAGCAGGGATCACCGGGGAGCTGTTTTTT	CASSEALPGTAGITGELFF
.	TRBV10-3	TRBJ1-2	TRBD1	TGTGCCATGGGACAGGGGGCAATCTATGGCTACACCTTC	CAMGQGAIYGYTF
.	TRBV5-6	TRBJ2-7	.	TGTGCCAGCAGCTTAGTCGGAGTTTACGAGCAGTACTTC	CASSLVGVYEQYF
.	TRBV30	TRBJ1-2	.	TGTGCCTGGAGTGTGACATGGACAGATCACTATGGCTACACCTTC	CAWSVTWTDHYGYTF
.	TRBV3-1/TRBV3-2	TRBJ2-3	TRBD2	TGTGCCAGCAGCCCCGGACTAGCGGACCCCCGCACAGATACGCAGTATTTT	CASSPGLADPRTDTQYF
.	TRBV24-1	TRBJ1-3	TRBD1	TGTGCCACCAGTCGACAGGGGGCGCGAACTGGAAACACCATATATTTT	CATSRQGARTGNTIYF
.	TRBV5-4	TRBJ1-1	TRBD1	TGTGCCAGCAGCTTACAGGGGGGAGTGGAAGCTTTCTTT	CASSLQGGVEAFF
.	TRBV6-4	TRBJ2-7	TRBD2	TGTGCCAGCGGGACTAGCGGGGTTCAAAACCCGTACGAGCAGTACTTC	CASGTSGVQNPYEQYF
few	TRBV21-1	TRBJ2-3	.	TGTGCCAGCACCCTCCAGCGGGGGACAGATACGCAGTATTTT	CASTLQRGTDTQYF
once	TRBV3-1/TRBV3-2	TRBJ2-7	.	TGTGCCAGCAGCCAAGACGTAAGAGCCTACGAGCAGTACTTC	CASSQDVRAYEQYF
.	TRBV21-1	TRBJ2-2	.	TGTGCCAGCAGTAAAGTGGGCGCGGGTCACACCGGGGAGCTGTTTTTT	CASSKVGAGHTGELFF
.	TRBV6-4	TRBJ2-1	.	TGTGCCAGCAGTGAAGCGGGGACATACAATGAGCAGTTCTTC	CASSEAGTYNEQFF
.	TRBV3-1/TRBV3-2	TRBJ1-5	.	TGTGCCAGCAGCTACAAAAGGGGGTCGAATCAGCCCCAGCATTTT	CASSYKRGSNQPQHF
.	TRBV9	TRBJ1-1	.	TGTGCCAGCAGCGTAGAAGATGCGGCGAACACTGAAGCTTTCTTT	CASSVEDAANTEAFF
.	TRBV18	TRBJ1-4	.	TGTGCCAGCTCACCGAACACAGGGTCGGGTAATGAAAAACTGTTTTTT	CASSPNTGSGNEKLFF
.	TRBV9	TRBJ2-5	TRBD1	TGTGCCAGCAGCGTAGCTCTACAGGGGGGCCAAGAGACCCAGTACTTC	CASSVALQGGQETQYF
.	TRBV23-1	TRBJ2-7	TRBD1	TGCGCCAGCAGTCAATCGGATGACAGGGGAGGAATTCCTGGGCAGTACTTC	CASSQSDDRGGIPGQYF
.	TRBV6-6	TRBJ2-3	TRBD2	TGTGCCAGCAGTCTCCAAGCGGGAGGCCGCGCAGATACGCAGTATTTT	CASSLQAGGRADTQYF
.	TRBV5-4	TRBJ1-1	.	TGTGCCAGCAGCTCCCGGTCATCTGAAGCTTTCTTT	CASSSRSSEAFF
.	TRBV6-6	TRBJ2-2	TRBD1	TGTGCCGGCGGGGGACAGGGGGCACCCGGGGAGCTGTTTTTT	CAGGGQGAPGELFF
.	TRBV5-1	TRBJ1-1	.	TGCGCCAGCAGCTTGGGAGATGGTGGTACTGAAGCTTTCTTT	CASSLGDGGTEAFF
few	TRBV6-2/TRBV6-3	TRBJ1-1	.	TGTGCCAGCAGTTACTCACAGGGGAACACTGAAGCTTTCTTT	CASSYSQGNTEAFF
.	TRBV18	TRBJ1-4	TRBD1	TGTGCCAGCTCACCAAGGACGAACACCGGGACAGGGGAGGAAAAACTGTTTTTT	CASSPRTNTGTGEEKLFF
.	TRBV5-6	TRBJ1-5	.	TGTGCCAGCAGCTTCGGTAGCAATCAGCCCCAGCATTTT	CASSFGSNQPQHF
.	TRBV9	TRBJ2-3	.	TGTGCCAGCAGCGTAGGGTCAGTTACAGATACGCAGTATTTT	CASSVGSVTDTQYF
.	TRBV6-2/TRBV6-3	TRBJ2-3	.	TGTGCCAGCACCCCGGGGAGAAATGCTGATACGCAGTATTTT	CASTPGRNADTQYF
.	TRBV5-6	TRBJ1-6	.	TGTGCCAGCAGCTTGGCCGGTGAGGGTTCACCCCTCCACTTT	CASSLAGEGSPLHF
.	TRBV18	TRBJ1-2	TRBD1	TGTGCCAGCTCCTCAGGACAGGGAGGCGGCTACACCTTC	CASSSGQGGGYTF
.	TRBV4-2	TRBJ2-1	.	TGTGCCAGCAGCCAAGAACGAGTCAATGAGCAGTTCTTC	CASSQERVNEQFF
once	TRBV7-9	TRBJ1-1	.	TGTGCCAGCAGCCAGGACATTACAGCTTTCTTT	CASSQDITAFF
once	TRBV3-1/TRBV3-2	TRBJ1-1	.	TGTGCCAGCAGCCAGGCTAGCAGGGGAATCGTGAACACTGAAGCTTTCTTT	CASSQASRGIVNTEAFF
.	TRBV6-2/TRBV6-3	TRBJ1-2	TRBD1	TGTGCCAGCAGTGCGACAGGGGTTGGCTACACCTTC	CASSATGVGYTF